This section outlines one TCR beta chain sequence together with its context. Its target is unknown. The authors produced TCR alpha and TCR beta cDNA libraries with sample barcodes and UMIs by 5'RACE using constant-segment primers. MiXCR was run by TCRdb on the 5' RACE reads, yielding one entry per CDR3 protein. The table shows around 180,000 distinct CDR3 sequences, with roughly 17% occurring only once. This sample is part of a study of T-cell memory formation after mild COVID-19. V was pared by 0 bases and J by 5 bases, with 6 bases of the junction left unmatched. CDR1 and CDR2 (germline): SGHTA, FQGNSA. This CDR3 comprises 16 residues. Notes on the study in general: Balance between CD4 and CD8 was seen in clones contracting day 15 to 85, and a CD4+ lean was seen in later expanders. Among clones peaking at day 37 in the second wave, SARS-CoV-2 specificity remained unconfirmed.

The sequenced sample consisted of PBMCs or a T cell subset sorted from them (not recorded which). The receptor was isolated from an adult woman who had mild COVID-19 (a few samples of this study predate the infection). Cell type and time point are not known. This sequence joins TRBV7-2 and TRBJ2-3; TRBD2 agrees at 9 bases. CDR3 protein: CASSLARGRAGDTQYF. Here the CDR3 DNA reads TGTGCCAGCAGCTTAGCGCGCGGGAGGGCCGGAGATACGCAGTATTTT.